The 28 T cell receptor beta chains in this list originate from one sample, sequenced in a study of cytomegalovirus exposure and HLA in healthy donors. Researchers ran the PCR with 60 Vbeta and 13 Jbeta primers. TCRdb's copy holds only in-frame clones and misses some; the assay was immunoSEQ multiplex PCR. This sample carries some 120,000 clones, roughly 80% of them seen once, and the ten largest clones take 2% to 3%. The sequenced material came from PBMCs. These receptors all stem from a young man in good health and CMV-seronegative.

V gene TRBV7-8 combines with J gene TRBJ1-3; TRBD1 matches 7 bases. The CDR3 is 19 residues long. With V trimmed by 3 bases and J by 4 bases, 18 bases remained unmatched. Germline-derived CDR1 and CDR2 are SGHVS and FQNEAQ. CDR3 DNA sequence: TGTGCCAGCAGCTTTTTTTCCCAGACAGGGAGGTTTGGAGGAAACACCATATATTTT. Translation: CASSFFSQTGRFGGNTIYF.

The chain recombines TRBV29-1 with TRBJ2-2; 7 bases fit TRBD1. The CDR3 has 13 residues. V lost 7 bases and J lost 0; bases outside the gene matches: 2. Germline V gene sequence: CDR1 SQVTM, CDR2 ANQGSEA. The CDR3 nucleotides are TGCAGCGCGGACAGGCCGAACACCGGGGAGCTGTTTTTT. Translation gives CSADRPNTGELFF.

The CDR3 protein is CASSNLGGGTEAFF. Written as DNA, the CDR3 is TGTGCCAGTAGTAACCTAGGTGGTGGCACTGAAGCTTTCTTT. The chain links TRBV19 to TRBJ1-1; unclear D gene. Per germline, CDR1 LNHDA and CDR2 SQIVND (reference sequence). V lost 4 bases to trimming and J lost 4 bases, with 13 bases between them. CDR3 size: 14 residues.

V is TRBV29-1 and J is TRBJ2-2; 13 nucleotides align to TRBD2. Germline V gene data show CDR1 as SQVTM and CDR2 as ANQGSEA. The trim removed 6 bases at V and 2 bases at J, leaving 3 bases unmatched. The CDR3 consists of 15 residues. CDR3 nucleotide sequence: TGCAGCGTACCGGGACTAGCGGGAAACACCGGGGAGCTGTTTTTT. As protein: CSVPGLAGNTGELFF.

DNA of the CDR3: TGTGCCAGCAGTTCCGGGGTAGCGGGAGGTCAAAACATTCAGTACTTC. Translated: CASSSGVAGGQNIQYF. V is TRBV6-5 and J is TRBJ2-4, with 10 bases aligning to TRBD2. Germline values: CDR1 MNHEY, CDR2 SVGAGI. The CDR3 spans 16 residues. The V segment lost 4 bases and the J segment 5 bases; nucleotides outside the gene matches: 8.

The gene calls are TRBV29-1 and TRBJ2-5, with 10 bases identical to TRBD2. Trimming at V came to 5 bases and at J to 9 bases, leaving 9 bases not matched to a gene. The CDR3 contains 13 residues. Germline assignment: CDR1 SQVTM and CDR2 ANQGSEA. The CDR3 DNA is TGCAGCGTTTCTAGCGGGAGCTGGCAGTCCCAGTACTTC. Protein product: CSVSSGSWQSQYF.

The chain is built from TRBV27 and TRBJ2-7; a possible D gene is TRBD2 (5 bases). This CDR3 comprises 13 residues. Trimming took off 3 bases at V and 6 bases at J, with 12 bases between the two ends. In germline, CDR1 is MNHEY, CDR2 SMNVEV (reference sequence). For the CDR3, the DNA is TGTGCCAGCAGTTTGCGGTCTGGGAGCGAGCAGTACTTC. It is translated as CASSLRSGSEQYF.

The chain employs TRBV5-1 and TRBJ1-5; D is perhaps TRBD1 (6 bases). V was shortened by 7 bases and J by 4 bases, with 12 bases between the two germline ends. CDR3 length: 13 amino acids. The germline V gene has CDR1 SGHRS and CDR2 YFSETQ. The CDR3 DNA is TGCGCCAGCCGGACAGCAGAGAATCAGCCCCAGCATTTT. It translates to CASRTAENQPQHF.

This clone has more than one count but fewer than ten. The V gene is TRBV6-1, the J gene TRBJ1-2; TRBD1 is a possible D gene (6 bases). V lost 6 bases and J 7 bases, leaving 15 bases between the germline ends. CDR3 length: 13 amino acids. CDR1 and CDR2 from the germline V gene are MNHNS and SASEGT. The CDR3 spells CASSAIQGRGYTF. The CDR3 nucleotides are TGTGCCAGCAGCGCAATACAGGGTCGTGGCTACACCTTC.

This clone appeared a single time. The chain is built from TRBV27 and TRBJ2-2, with 12 bases lining up with TRBD2. CDR1 is MNHEY, CDR2 SMNVEV, per germline (reference sequence). The CDR3 covers 17 residues. The ends lost 4 bases at V and 5 bases at J; junction bases unmatched: 8. DNA for the CDR3: TGTGCCAGCAGTTACTCTAGCGGGAGGGCCGGGACCGGGGAGCTGTTTTTT. Translating it yields CASSYSSGRAGTGELFF.

The gene calls are TRBV7-9 and TRBJ2-2, with TRBD1 identical over 8 bases. This CDR3 has 15 residues. Losses at the gene ends were 6 bases for V and 4 bases for J; bases not matched to a gene: 7. CDR1 and CDR2 (germline): SEHNR, FQNEAQ (reference sequence). The CDR3 reads CASSRTTGVTGELFF. The DNA for the CDR3 is TGTGCCAGCAGTCGAACGACAGGGGTCACCGGGGAGCTGTTTTTT.

This chain uses TRBV12-5 with TRBJ1-3; D may be TRBD1 (5 bases). Germline V lookup: CDR1 LGHNT, CDR2 FRNRAP. V lost 0 bases, J lost 4 bases, and 10 bases lay in between. The CDR3 has 15 amino acids. For the CDR3, the DNA is TGTGCTAGTGGTTTGGTACTCGGGGGAGGAAACACCATATATTTT. Translation: CASGLVLGGGNTIYF.

The rearrangement links TRBV10-2 to TRBJ1-2, with 7 bases aligning to TRBD1. The CDR3 consists of 15 residues. The V segment lost 4 bases and the J segment 2 bases; nucleotides outside the gene matches: 7. Per germline, CDR1 WSHSY and CDR2 SAAADI. The CDR3 region is CASSATPTGNYGYTF. The DNA of the CDR3 is TGCGCCAGCAGTGCGACCCCGACAGGGAACTATGGCTACACCTTC.

V and J are TRBV4-1 and TRBJ2-7; weak D call: TRBD1 (5 bases). V was shortened by 3 bases and J by 4 bases, with 19 bases between the two germline ends. Germline assignment: CDR1 MGHRA and CDR2 YSYEKL. The CDR3 consists of 16 residues. The CDR3 protein is CASSHKPQRKGYEQYF. The DNA for the CDR3 is TGCGCCAGCAGCCACAAACCGCAGCGAAAGGGGTACGAGCAGTACTTC.

The chain carries TRBV19 and TRBJ1-2; D is possibly TRBD1 (6 bases). The CDR3 spans 13 residues. The germline V gene encodes CDR1 LNHDA and CDR2 SQIVND (reference sequence). Between the trimmed V and J ends, which lost 7 bases and 0 bases, there was a span of 9 bases. This CDR3 is CASKGGPNYGYTF. The DNA for the CDR3 is TGTGCCAGTAAGGGGGGGCCTAACTATGGCTACACCTTC.

The V gene is TRBV27, the J gene TRBJ2-5, with a tentative D call TRBD1 (6 bases). The J call may be faulty, since TRBJ2-7 better matches the DNA end. The CDR3 contains 14 residues. Germline CDR1 MNHEY, CDR2 SMNVEV (reference sequence). The CDR3 loop reads CASSSGAVPYEQYF. The CDR3, as DNA: TGTGCCAGCAGTTCAGGGGCCGTCCCCTACGAGCAGTACTTC.

This chain uses TRBV29-1 with TRBJ2-2, with 7 nucleotides matching TRBD2. V gave up 4 bases and J gave up 4 bases; unmatched junction bases: 12. This CDR3 has 16 residues. The germline V gene encodes CDR1 SQVTM and CDR2 ANQGSEA. The CDR3 region has the DNA TGCAGCGTTGGTATGGCCAGCGGGATGGCCACCGGGGAGCTGTTTTTT. This encodes CSVGMASGMATGELFF.

V gene TRBV7-2 combines with J gene TRBJ2-3; maybe TRBD1 (5 bases). Trimming removed 6 bases from V and 6 bases from J, with 16 bases in between. The germline CDR1 and CDR2 sequences are SGHTA and FQGNSA. The CDR3 length is 14 residues. Here the CDR3 reads CASSLDTSMDTQYF. In DNA, the CDR3 is TGTGCCAGCAGTCTGGACACGTCCATGGATACGCAGTATTTT.

The chain is built from TRBV10-3 and TRBJ2-5; TRBD1 agrees at 8 bases. Germline V gene data show CDR1 as ENHRY and CDR2 as SYGVKD. The CDR3 covers 13 residues. J lost 4 bases, V lost 6 bases, and 4 bases had no gene match. The CDR3 loop reads CAISSTGGETQYF. In nucleotides, the CDR3 is TGTGCCATCAGCTCAACAGGGGGAGAGACCCAGTACTTC.

The J gene is TRBJ2-2, the V gene TRBV27; D is perhaps TRBD2 (6 bases). This CDR3 comprises 17 residues. V dropped 5 bases and J dropped 0 bases, with 16 bases sitting between them. Germline CDR1 reads MNHEY; CDR2 reads SMNVEV (reference sequence). This chain's CDR3 is CASSPGRWGTNTGELFF. The DNA for the CDR3 is TGTGCCAGCAGTCCCGGGAGATGGGGGACGAACACCGGGGAGCTGTTTTTT.

The V call is TRBV5-6, the J call TRBJ2-7; weak D call: TRBD2 (5 bases). V was trimmed by 5 bases and J by 2 bases, leaving 20 bases between them. The CDR3 runs to 16 residues. The V gene's germline CDR1 is SGHDT and CDR2 YYEEEE. Here the CDR3 DNA reads TGTGCCAGCAGGACAAACGGGATTAACGCGCCCTACGAGCAGTACTTC. Its protein is CASRTNGINAPYEQYF.

The chain employs TRBV6-5 and TRBJ2-5, with 8 bases identical to TRBD2. V lost 0 bases, J lost 5 bases, and 5 bases stayed unmatched. The germline V gene encodes CDR1 MNHEY and CDR2 SVGAGI. The CDR3 runs to 15 residues. The CDR3 loop reads CASSYSAGVAETQYF. In nucleotides, the CDR3 is TGTGCCAGCAGTTACTCAGCGGGAGTAGCGGAGACCCAGTACTTC.

The chain uses TRBV28 and TRBJ2-7, with D perhaps TRBD2 (6 bases). The germline gives CDR1 MDHEN, CDR2 SYDVKM. CDR3 size: 16 residues. Deletions cut 1 base from V and 6 bases from J, with 19 bases between. CDR3 protein: CASSLYLGSDGGEQYF. The CDR3, as DNA: TGTGCCAGCAGTTTATATCTCGGGAGCGATGGGGGCGAGCAGTACTTC.

This chain uses TRBV19 with TRBJ1-4; D may be TRBD1 (5 bases). Trimming left V 3 bases short and J 7 bases short, with 15 bases between. The CDR3 covers 15 residues. In germline, CDR1 is LNHDA, CDR2 SQIVND (reference sequence). For the CDR3, the DNA is TGTGCCAGTAGTATCCCGCGGAGGGGAGGTGAAAAACTGTTTTTT. Encoded protein: CASSIPRRGGEKLFF.

The rearrangement joins TRBV28 to TRBJ1-2; D may be TRBD1 (5 bases). The CDR3 sequence is 16 residues long. Germline V gives CDR1 MDHEN, CDR2 SYDVKM. V dropped 6 bases and J dropped 6 bases, with 23 bases sitting between them. CDR3 sequence reads: CASSLTPLVLDNGYTF. CDR3 nucleotide sequence: TGTGCCAGCAGCCTGACGCCCCTAGTATTGGACAATGGCTACACCTTC.

The chain couples TRBV11-3 to TRBJ2-1; 9 bases match TRBD1. Germline V gene data show CDR1 as SGHNT and CDR2 as YENEEA. The CDR3 has 15 residues. With V trimmed by 4 bases and J by 9 bases, 10 bases remained unmatched. The CDR3 protein is CASSSDLTGGGEQFF. In DNA, the CDR3 is TGTGCCAGCAGCTCCGACCTCACAGGGGGCGGTGAGCAGTTCTTC.

The chain links TRBV4-1 to TRBJ2-7, with 7 bases identical to TRBD1. Losses at the gene ends were 4 bases for V and 3 bases for J; bases not matched to a gene: 6. The germline V gene encodes CDR1 MGHRA and CDR2 YSYEKL. The CDR3 is 14 residues long. The CDR3 reads CASSPGGSSYEQYF. Written as DNA, the CDR3 is TGCGCCAGCAGCCCAGGGGGATCCAGCTACGAGCAGTACTTC.

The genes are TRBV5-8 and TRBJ2-7; the match to TRBD2 covers 10 bases. The V gene's germline CDR1 is SGHTS and CDR2 YDEGEE. The CDR3 covers 17 residues. J gave up 1 base and V 0 bases, and 7 bases lay outside the gene matches. The DNA for the CDR3 is TGTGCCAGCAGCTTGGCTTGGACTAGCGGTAATTCCTACGAGCAGTACTTC. Translated: CASSLAWTSGNSYEQYF.